This T cell receptor beta chain was identified in a study of identifying expanded T cells in peripheral blood. Libraries were prepared by immunoSEQ multiplex PCR; TCRdb keeps only in-frame clonotypes and omits some of them. Of approximately 110,000 clones in the sample, roughly 89% were seen once. The length of the CDR3 is 14 residues. Between the trimmed V and J ends, which lost 4 bases and 1 base, there was a span of 13 bases. Per the germline V gene, CDR1 is GTSNPN and CDR2 is SVGIG (reference sequence). This TCR derives from a person aged 18-70 years in good health. The chain links TRBV30 to TRBJ1-1; a weak D match, TRBD1 (5 bases). The sequencing sample was made of blood. The CDR3 is CAWIRQRGNTEAFF. The CDR3 nucleotides read TGTGCCTGGATTCGACAGCGAGGGAACACTGAAGCTTTCTTT.